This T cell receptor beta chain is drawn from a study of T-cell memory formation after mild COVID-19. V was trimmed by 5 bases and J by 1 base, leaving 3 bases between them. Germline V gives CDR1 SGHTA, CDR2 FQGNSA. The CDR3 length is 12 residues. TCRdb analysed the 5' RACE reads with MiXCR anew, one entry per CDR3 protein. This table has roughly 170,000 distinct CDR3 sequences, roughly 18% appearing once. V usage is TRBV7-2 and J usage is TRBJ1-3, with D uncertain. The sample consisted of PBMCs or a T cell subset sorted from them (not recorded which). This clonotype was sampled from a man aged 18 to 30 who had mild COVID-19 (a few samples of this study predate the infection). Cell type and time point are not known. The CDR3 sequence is CASSISGNTIYF. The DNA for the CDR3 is TGTGCCAGCAGCATTTCTGGAAACACCATATATTTT.